This T cell receptor beta chain was captured in a study of cytomegalovirus exposure and HLA in healthy donors. The study, taken as a whole, reports: Most TCR sequences proved rare, with some public TCRs found in many donors. Altogether, about 160 TCR beta chains were recorded as cytomegalovirus-associated.

TCRdb keeps only in-frame clones here, not all; method: immunoSEQ multiplex PCR. The repertoire holds about 120,000 clones, with 75% to 90% as singletons. Only one count was recorded for this clone. Its target is unknown. This clonotype originated in a woman aged 18-29 years in good health and CMV-seronegative. The sequencing sample was made of PBMCs.

The CDR3 here is CASSVAGNNEQFF. CDR3 in DNA: TGTGCCAGCAGCGTAGCGGGTAACAATGAGCAGTTCTTC. This chain joins TRBV9 and TRBJ2-1; D gene ambiguous. V gave up 0 bases and J gave up 5 bases, with 6 bases separating them. This CDR3 contains 13 residues. Germline V CDR1 and CDR2: SGDLS, YYNGEE.